A selection of T cell receptor beta chains follows, all from one sample in a study of control samples from healthy donors and cancer patients. Using immunoSEQ multiplex PCR, the repertoire was profiled, and TCRdb retains in-frame clones only, with some absent. The data show approximately 94,000 clones, 86% seen once. Sequencing input: blood. The receptors come from a woman between 45 and 60 years old in good health. Each CDR3 is given with its conserved first and last residue. A D gene is named only where the DNA matches it firmly. Clone size is given for some rows only: seen once, a few or many times, or a class if the clone is expanded.

v_call	clone_size	j_call	d_call	cdr3_nt	cdr3_aa
TRBV11-2	many	TRBJ1-5	-	TGTGCCAGCAGCTTCACGGGGCGAGGGCAGCCCCAGCATTTT	CASSFTGRGQPQHF
TRBV5-5	-	TRBJ1-1	-	TGTGCCAGCAGCTTTACGGCAGGGTTTTTCATGAACACTGAAGCTTTCTTT	CASSFTAGFFMNTEAFF
TRBV9	-	TRBJ1-6	TRBD1	TGTGCCAGCAGCCCCCGGACAGGGACTTCCTATAATTCACCCCTCCACTTT	CASSPRTGTSYNSPLHF
TRBV2	-	TRBJ1-1	TRBD1	TGTGCCAGCACCCGAACGGGACAGATGAACACTGAAGCTTTCTTT	CASTRTGQMNTEAFF
TRBV7-6	-	TRBJ2-5	TRBD2	TGTGCCAGCAGCTTTCGTGGTTCGAGCGGGGGGGCGAAAGAGACCCAGTACTTC	CASSFRGSSGGAKETQYF
TRBV7-2	once	TRBJ1-1	-	TGTGCCAGCAGCTTAGGCGGGGCAGGGAGAACTGAAGCTTTCTTT	CASSLGGAGRTEAFF
TRBV2	-	TRBJ2-5	TRBD1	TGTGCCAGCAGGGGCGACAGGGCCCTCCAAGAGACCCAGTACTTC	CASRGDRALQETQYF
TRBV5-1	-	TRBJ1-2	-	TGCGCCAGCAGCTTAGGAGGGGGACGGGGAAACTATGGCTACACCTTC	CASSLGGGRGNYGYTF
TRBV7-8	-	TRBJ2-7	-	TGTGCCAGCAGCTTAATAGGCGGCAGTAGGGCGAGCTCCTACGAGCAGTACTTC	CASSLIGGSRASSYEQYF
TRBV9	-	TRBJ2-7	-	TGTGCCAGCAGCGTAGGCGGTAGCTCCTACGAGCAGTACTTC	CASSVGGSSYEQYF
TRBV3-1/TRBV3-2	-	TRBJ1-6	-	TGTGCCAGCAGCCAAGATTCCGGTAATTCACCCCTCCACTTT	CASSQDSGNSPLHF
TRBV7-6	-	TRBJ1-6	-	TGTGCCAGCAGTTTAGGTGGCCAGGGGCTTAATTCACCCCTCCACTTT	CASSLGGQGLNSPLHF
TRBV19	-	TRBJ2-2	-	TGTGCCAGTAGAATCTTGGCGTCCCACACCGGGGAGCTGTTTTTT	CASRILASHTGELFF
TRBV11-2	-	TRBJ2-1	TRBD2	TGTGCCAGCAGCTTAGATCCCGGGGGGAGCTCCTACAATGAGCAGTTCTTC	CASSLDPGGSSYNEQFF
TRBV5-4	-	TRBJ2-7	-	TGTGCCAGCAGCGGGGAGCGGGCCATACACGAGCAGTACTTC	CASSGERAIHEQYF
TRBV10-1	-	TRBJ2-7	-	TGCGCCAGCAGTGATCCAACTACAGGGTTGTCGGACGAGCAGTACTTC	CASSDPTTGLSDEQYF
TRBV6-2/TRBV6-3	-	TRBJ2-3	-	TGTGCCAGCAGCCCCGAGACAGGGAGGGAAGCAGATACGCAGTATTTT	CASSPETGREADTQYF
TRBV9	-	TRBJ1-4	-	TGTGCCAGCAGCGTAGCTGGGGGGATTGAGGAAAAACTGTTTTTT	CASSVAGGIEEKLFF
TRBV6-6	-	TRBJ2-7	TRBD1	TGTGCCAGCAGAAGGGACAGGGAGGTCTACGAGCAGTACTTC	CASRRDREVYEQYF
TRBV28	-	TRBJ1-1	-	TGTGCCAGCAGTTTTCCCCCGGATAAAGCTTTCTTT	CASSFPPDKAFF
TRBV3-1/TRBV3-2	few	TRBJ2-2	-	TGTGCCAGCAGCCAAGGCAGCGAAGCCGGGGAGCTGTTTTTT	CASSQGSEAGELFF
TRBV5-6	-	TRBJ2-2	TRBD1	TGTGCCAGCAGCGTCCGGTTCGGGACAGCGAACACCGGGGAGCTGTTTTTT	CASSVRFGTANTGELFF
TRBV19	-	TRBJ2-3	-	TGTGCCAGTAGTACCCAGGGGCGGGGGAACACAGATACGCAGTATTTT	CASSTQGRGNTDTQYF
TRBV28	-	TRBJ1-4	TRBD1	TGTGCCAGCAGTTCAACAGGGGTGGCTAATGAAAAACTGTTTTTT	CASSSTGVANEKLFF
TRBV7-2	-	TRBJ1-2	-	TGTGCCAGCAGCTTGTATACGGGTGGGTTGAATGGCTACACCTTC	CASSLYTGGLNGYTF
TRBV9	-	TRBJ1-1	-	TGTGCCAGCAGCCAACAGCTGAACACTGAAGCTTTCTTT	CASSQQLNTEAFF
TRBV7-3	-	TRBJ2-5	-	TGTGCCAGCAGCTTATCCAGGGCTGAAGAGACCCAGTACTTC	CASSLSRAEETQYF
TRBV15	-	TRBJ1-5	TRBD1	TGTGCCACCAGCACCGGGACAGGGGTAGGTCAGCCCCAGCATTTT	CATSTGTGVGQPQHF
TRBV4-1	once	TRBJ2-7	TRBD2	TGCGCCAGCAGCCAAGGCGGTGGGAGGGGATCCTACGAGCAGTACTTC	CASSQGGGRGSYEQYF
TRBV15	-	TRBJ2-3	-	TGTGCCCCTATTGTGGTACGCGCTGGCACAGATACGCAGTATTTT	CAPIVVRAGTDTQYF
TRBV4-1	few	TRBJ2-7	-	TGCGCCAGCAGTCAAGCTCCGGGATACGAGCAGTACTTC	CASSQAPGYEQYF
TRBV6-1	-	TRBJ1-5	TRBD1	TGTGCCAGCAGGGAAGGAGTAGGGACAGCCACCAAACATAGCAATCAGCCCCAGCATTTT	CASREGVGTATKHSNQPQHF
TRBV7-5	-	TRBJ2-7	-	TGTGCCAGAAGCTTAGACCCAACGCGAGGGTACAGCTCCTACGAGCAGTACTTC	CARSLDPTRGYSSYEQYF
TRBV4-3	-	TRBJ2-5	TRBD1	TGCGCCAGCAGCCCCTACTCGGACAGGGAAATAGAGACCCAGTACTTC	CASSPYSDREIETQYF
TRBV5-4	-	TRBJ2-1	-	TGTGCCAGCTATAGCGGAGGTCCCTACAATGAGCAGTTCTTC	CASYSGGPYNEQFF
TRBV14	-	TRBJ2-5	TRBD2	TGTGCCAGCAGCCAAGTGGCGGGGGGGGAGACCCAGTACTTC	CASSQVAGGETQYF
TRBV6-5	-	TRBJ1-3	-	TGTGCCAGCAGTTACGTGGGCTCTGGAAACACCATATATTTT	CASSYVGSGNTIYF
TRBV12-3/TRBV12-4	-	TRBJ1-2	-	TGTGCCAGCAGTTTCGGGGGAGGTTATGGCTACACCTTC	CASSFGGGYGYTF